This entry lists 18 T cell receptor beta chains sequenced from one sample in a study of blood T cell repertoires in COVID-19. Measured with immunoSEQ multiplex PCR; TCRdb has only the in-frame clones, and not every one. Of around 460,000 clones in the sample, around 90% are singletons; the top ten hold roughly 0.87%. The sequencing sample was made of peripheral blood. Every receptor here comes from a man aged 18 to 30 with COVID-19, enrolled during active disease.

The CDR3 loop is CASSPRQGAGDTQYF. CDR3 nucleotide sequence: TGTGCCAGCAGCCCTCGACAGGGGGCAGGAGATACGCAGTATTTT. The rearrangement links TRBV7-8 to TRBJ2-3; 10 bases are a match to TRBD1. The length of the CDR3 is 15 residues. V shed 5 bases and J 5 bases; nucleotides not matched to a gene: 7. The germline CDR1 and CDR2 sequences are SGHVS and FQNEAQ.

The chain has TRBV12-3 or TRBV12-4 and TRBJ1-1; D perhaps matches TRBD1 (5 bases). The CDR3 is 11 residues long. V lost 5 bases to trimming and J lost 7 bases, with 8 bases between them. The CDR3 here is CASSQGFEAFF. The CDR3 bases are TGTGCCAGCAGTCAGGGTTTTGAAGCTTTCTTT.

The chain is built from TRBV3-1 (or the pseudogene TRBV3-2) and TRBJ2-7, with D perhaps TRBD1 (5 bases). The CDR3 loop spans 15 amino acids. The ends were cut back, 1 base at V and 0 bases at J, with 10 bases in the middle. Germline CDR1 LGHDT, CDR2 YNNKEL (reference sequence). This CDR3 reads CASSQGTLSSYEQYF. DNA of the CDR3: TGTGCCAGCAGCCAAGGGACACTGAGCTCCTACGAGCAGTACTTC.

The gene calls are TRBV10-2 and TRBJ1-3; a weak D match, TRBD1 (6 bases). CDR3 length: 15 residues. The ends were cut back, 2 bases at V and 2 bases at J, with 10 bases in the middle. The V gene's germline CDR1 is WSHSY and CDR2 SAAADI. The CDR3 sequence: CASSETGTPGNTIYF. The CDR3 region has the DNA TGCGCCAGCAGTGAGACAGGGACCCCTGGAAACACCATATATTTT.

This chain connects TRBV4-1 to TRBJ2-3; D is perhaps TRBD1 (6 bases). Trimming cost V 4 bases and J 0 bases, with 11 bases left between them. Germline V gene lookup returns CDR1 MGHRA and CDR2 YSYEKL. The CDR3 loop spans 15 amino acids. The CDR3 coding sequence is TGCGCCAGCAGCCCTACAGGGTTCAGCACAGATACGCAGTATTTT. It is translated as CASSPTGFSTDTQYF.

This sequence joins TRBV19 and TRBJ2-7; 8 bases line up with TRBD1. CDR1 is LNHDA, CDR2 SQIVND, per germline (reference sequence). V shed 5 bases and J 7 bases; nucleotides not matched to a gene: 13. This CDR3 has 15 amino acids. Here the CDR3 reads CASSESGQGIREQYF. CDR3 in DNA: TGTGCCAGTAGTGAGTCAGGACAGGGAATTCGGGAGCAGTACTTC.

The J gene is TRBJ1-1, the V gene TRBV6-5; tentative D call: TRBD1 (5 bases). The CDR3 is 13 residues long. The ends were cut back, 9 bases at V and 6 bases at J, with 17 bases in the middle. Germline-derived CDR1 and CDR2 are MNHEY and SVGAGI. Here the CDR3 DNA reads TGTGCCAGTTACCAGCGCCCAGGGTCTGAAGCTTTCTTT. It translates to CASYQRPGSEAFF.

The rearrangement links TRBV24-1 to TRBJ1-2, with D perhaps matching TRBD1 (6 bases). The germline gives CDR1 KGHDR, CDR2 SFDVKD. This CDR3 has 15 residues. V was shortened by 0 bases and J by 4 bases, with 11 bases between the two germline ends. This CDR3 reads CATSDLLGGAYGYTF. CDR3 sequence (DNA): TGTGCCACCAGTGATTTGTTAGGGGGAGCCTATGGCTACACCTTC.

V is TRBV6-5 and J is TRBJ1-2; TRBD1 matches 7 bases. Germline V gene sequence: CDR1 MNHEY, CDR2 SVGAGI. V lost 0 bases to trimming and J lost 4 bases; unmatched junction nucleotides: 2. The CDR3 runs to 14 residues. This CDR3 is CASSYSTGPYGYTF. The CDR3 coding sequence is TGTGCCAGCAGTTACTCGACAGGGCCCTATGGCTACACCTTC.

The chain recombines TRBV7-6 with TRBJ2-3, with a possible D match to TRBD2 (6 bases). The germline gives CDR1 SGHVS, CDR2 FNYEAQ. V was shortened by 1 base and J by 7 bases, with 15 bases between the two germline ends. The CDR3 is made up of 15 amino acids. CDR3 in DNA: TGTGCCAGCAGCTTAGATGCGGGGTTCTCACATACGCAGTATTTT. Amino acid sequence: CASSLDAGFSHTQYF. Supplemented by reference TRBV7-6 and TRBJ2-3, the full variable domain reads GAGVSQSPRYKVTKRGQDVALRCDPISGHVSLYWYRQALGQGPEFLTYFNYEAQQDKSGLPNDRFSAERPEGSISTLTIQRTEQRDSAMYRCASSLDAGFSHTQYFGPGTRLTVL.

The chain employs TRBV4-1 and TRBJ1-3; TRBD1 matches at 7 bases. This CDR3 region has 16 residues. Germline values: CDR1 MGHRA, CDR2 YSYEKL. J lost 3 bases, V lost 4 bases, and 9 bases had no gene match. The CDR3 reads CASSPIGGNLGNTIYF. The CDR3 DNA reads TGCGCCAGCAGCCCGATAGGGGGCAACCTTGGAAACACCATATATTTT.

The chain carries TRBV30 and TRBJ2-7, with 8 bases fitting TRBD2. Germline V CDR1 and CDR2: GTSNPN, SVGIG (reference sequence). V was clipped by 2 bases and J by 2 bases; unmatched bases: 5. CDR3 length: 14 residues. CDR3 bases: TGTGCCTGGAGTCGGGAGGGCCTACCCTACGAGCAGTACTTC. Translated, it gives CAWSREGLPYEQYF.

V usage is TRBV7-2 and J usage is TRBJ2-1, with 7 bases fitting TRBD2. The CDR3 runs 15 residues. The germline gives CDR1 SGHTA, CDR2 FQGNSA. Trimming took 2 bases from V and 8 from J; bases not matched to a gene: 9. The CDR3 bases are TGTGCCAGCAGCTTATTGGCGGGAGCTGATGATGAGCAGTTCTTC. Amino acid sequence: CASSLLAGADDEQFF.

A word on this clone: In the same sample, other DNA sequences code for this CDR3. The V and J genes are TRBV19 and TRBJ2-1; D unclear. The V end was cut by 3 bases, the J end by 3 bases, with 6 bases between. The CDR3 covers 13 residues. The germline V gene has CDR1 LNHDA and CDR2 SQIVND (reference sequence). As DNA, the CDR3 is TGTGCCAGTAGTATTTCCAGCTACAATGAGCAGTTCTTC. It codes for CASSISSYNEQFF.

The V gene is TRBV6-5, the J gene TRBJ2-1, with D possibly matching TRBD1 (6 bases). Trimming removed 6 bases at V and 10 bases at J, with 13 bases between. The CDR3 covers 12 residues. Germline V gene lookup returns CDR1 MNHEY and CDR2 SVGAGI. The CDR3 sequence: CASSKRGSEQFF. In DNA, the CDR3 is TGTGCCAGCAGCAAAAGGGGGTCCGAGCAGTTCTTC.

The chain links TRBV19 to TRBJ2-6; maybe TRBD1 (5 bases). Germline V lookup: CDR1 LNHDA, CDR2 SQIVND (reference sequence). CDR3 size: 16 residues. Trimming removed 5 bases from V and 2 bases from J, with 13 bases in between. The CDR3 DNA is TGTGCCAGTAGTCCCCAGGGAATGGCTGGGGCCAACGTCCTGACTTTC. This encodes CASSPQGMAGANVLTF.

The chain has TRBV5-1 and TRBJ2-2; D is perhaps TRBD2 (6 bases). CDR1 and CDR2 (germline): SGHRS, YFSETQ. This CDR3 is built from 15 residues. The ends were cut back, 0 bases at V and 3 bases at J, with 9 bases in the middle. The CDR3 DNA follows: TGCGCCAGCAGCTTGGAAGGCGGGGACACCGGGGAGCTGTTTTTT. Translated: CASSLEGGDTGELFF.

The chain combines TRBV7-7 with TRBJ2-6; 7 positions agree with TRBD1. V was clipped by 6 bases and J by 3 bases; unmatched bases: 8. There are 16 residues in the CDR3. Per germline, CDR1 SSHAT and CDR2 FNYEAQ (reference sequence). As DNA, the CDR3 is TGTGCCAGCAGATCGGAAGGGACAGATGGGGCCAACGTCCTGACTTTC. This sequence encodes CASRSEGTDGANVLTF.